The T cell receptor (beta chain) described here comes from a study of T-cell reconstitution after alpha-beta-depleted transplantation in children. Study-level findings and limits: About two months after transplant, alpha-beta T cells reportedly came from several hundred expanded graft clones. Newly produced T cells mostly provided counts and TCRbeta diversity after one year, as hyperexpanded clones declined. For some patients, TCRbeta diversity was high at day 60 because of recipient T cells and thymic progenitors that survived.

Unique molecular identifiers featured in how the TCRbeta library was prepared. Each CDR3 protein gets one entry after TCRdb re-called the PCR reads with MiXCR. The table records fewer than 250,000 distinct CDR3 sequences, 17% of them present only once. Note on this clonotype: Its antigen is as yet unknown.

Germline V gene sequence: CDR1 SGHVS, CDR2 FQNEAQ. The length of the CDR3 is 16 residues. V lost 4 bases, J lost 6 bases, and 15 bases stayed unmatched. The rearrangement links TRBV7-8 to TRBJ2-7; 7 bases match TRBD1. The source is a male patient between 2 and 10 years old who had a stem cell transplant for acute lymphoblastic leukemia, so the T cells may come from the graft donor. The sample consisted of PBMCs, mostly from graft donor cells, taken 360 days after TCRalphabeta/CD19-depleted stem cell transplant. The DNA of the CDR3 is TGTGCCAGCAGCTATCCCTACCGCCACAGGGGCCTCGAGCAGTACTTC. Amino acids: CASSYPYRHRGLEQYF.